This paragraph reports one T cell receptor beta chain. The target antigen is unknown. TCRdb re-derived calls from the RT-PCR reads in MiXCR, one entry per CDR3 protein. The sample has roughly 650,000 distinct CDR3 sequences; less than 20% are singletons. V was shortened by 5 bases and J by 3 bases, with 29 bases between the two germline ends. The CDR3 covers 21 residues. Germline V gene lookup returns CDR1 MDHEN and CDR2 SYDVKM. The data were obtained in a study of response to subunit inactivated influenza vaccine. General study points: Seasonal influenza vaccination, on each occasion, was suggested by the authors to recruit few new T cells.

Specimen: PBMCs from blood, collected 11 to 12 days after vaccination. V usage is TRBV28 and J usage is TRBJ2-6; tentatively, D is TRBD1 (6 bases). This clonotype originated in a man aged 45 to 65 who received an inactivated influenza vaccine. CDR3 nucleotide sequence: TGTGCCAGCAGTCGGAACAGGCCGGGACAATCCAGAGGAGTTGGGGCCAACGTCCTGACTTTC. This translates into CASSRNRPGQSRGVGANVLTF.